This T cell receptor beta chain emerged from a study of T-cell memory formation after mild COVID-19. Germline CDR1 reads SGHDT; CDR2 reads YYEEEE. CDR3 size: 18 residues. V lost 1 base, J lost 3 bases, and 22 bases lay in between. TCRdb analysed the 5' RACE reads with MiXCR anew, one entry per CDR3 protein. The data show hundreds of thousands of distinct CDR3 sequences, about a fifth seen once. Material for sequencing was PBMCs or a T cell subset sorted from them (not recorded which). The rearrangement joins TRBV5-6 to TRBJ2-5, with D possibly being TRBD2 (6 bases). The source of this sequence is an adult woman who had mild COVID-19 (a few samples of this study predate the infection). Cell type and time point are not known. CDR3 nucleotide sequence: TGTGCCAGCAGCTTGCCGCTCCTGGGGGGAGGCGGCGAAGAGACCCAGTACTTC. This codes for CASSLPLLGGGGEETQYF.